These 18 T cell receptor beta chains were sequenced from one sample in a study of PD-1 blockade in mismatch repair-deficient tumors. Libraries were prepared by immunoSEQ multiplex PCR; TCRdb keeps only in-frame clonotypes and omits some of them. The repertoire consists of about 9,200 clones, with less than 90% occurring once and the leading ten covering under 15%. Their antigens are not known. Time point specified: approximately ten-day in vitro stimulation with candidate mutation-associated neoantigen peptide 1. Sequencing used cells cultured in vitro, obtained from a patient treated with pembrolizumab. All receptors come from an adult with mismatch repair-deficient cancer.

CDR3 protein: CASTYSGNTIYF. The CDR3 DNA is TGTGCCAGCACGTACTCTGGAAACACCATATATTTT. The chain employs TRBV6-1 and TRBJ1-3; no definite D call. Trimming removed 7 bases from V and 0 bases from J, with 4 bases in between. The CDR3 covers 12 residues. The V gene's germline CDR1 is MNHNS and CDR2 SASEGT.

This clone showed up just once. The J gene is TRBJ2-2, the V gene TRBV6-5, with D perhaps TRBD1 (5 bases). Germline V gives CDR1 MNHEY, CDR2 SVGAGI. This CDR3 region has 13 residues. V shed 7 bases and J shed 7 bases, with 13 bases lying between them. The CDR3 is CASNTRVGGELFF. The CDR3 region has the DNA TGTGCCAGCAACACCAGGGTGGGCGGGGAGCTGTTTTTT.

V is TRBV27 and J is TRBJ2-7; 8 bases agree with TRBD1. CDR1 is MNHEY, CDR2 SMNVEV, per germline (reference sequence). The CDR3 has 16 amino acids. J gave up 2 bases and V 4 bases, and 10 bases lay outside the gene matches. As DNA, the CDR3 is TGTGCCAGCAGTTACACCCGGACAGGGTTAACCTACGAGCAGTACTTC. Translated: CASSYTRTGLTYEQYF.

The chain carries TRBV5-1 and TRBJ2-2; possibly TRBD1 for D (7 bases). Trimming left V 4 bases short and J 5 bases short, with 15 bases between. CDR1 and CDR2 from the germline V gene are SGHRS and YFSETQ. The CDR3 extends over 15 amino acids. As DNA, the CDR3 is TGCGCCAGCAGCCAGCAGGGGGGCAGTACCGGGGAGCTGTTTTTT. This translates into CASSQQGGSTGELFF.

J is TRBJ2-7 and V is TRBV10-3, with 7 bases lining up with TRBD2. This CDR3 has 15 residues. Germline V gene sequence: CDR1 ENHRY, CDR2 SYGVKD. With V trimmed by 5 bases and J by 5 bases, 12 bases remained unmatched. CDR3 sequence: CAISFGAGRENEQYF. The CDR3 nucleotides are TGTGCCATCAGTTTTGGGGCAGGGAGGGAGAACGAGCAGTACTTC.

This clone is a singleton in its sample. The chain recombines TRBV2 with TRBJ1-4; D remains ambiguous. V lost 4 bases, J lost 4 bases, and 7 bases lay in between. Germline values: CDR1 SNHLY, CDR2 FYNNEI. This CDR3 has 13 amino acids. The CDR3 loop reads CASSGSFNEKLFF. The CDR3 coding sequence is TGTGCCAGCAGTGGCAGTTTTAATGAAAAACTGTTTTTT.

In this sample, this clone turned up a few times. The chain links TRBV5-1 to TRBJ1-4; 7 bases align to TRBD1. This CDR3 comprises 17 residues. Germline loops: CDR1 SGHRS, CDR2 YFSETQ. V shed 2 bases and J 6 bases; nucleotides not matched to a gene: 13. CDR3 residues: CASSLRERGRDDEKLFF. The CDR3 region has the DNA TGCGCCAGCAGCTTAAGGGAGAGGGGGCGAGACGATGAAAAACTGTTTTTT.

The rearrangement links TRBV7-7 to TRBJ2-5; 7 positions match TRBD1. The CDR3 runs 14 residues. CDR1 and CDR2 from the germline V gene are SSHAT and FNYEAQ (reference sequence). Losses at the gene ends were 1 base for V and 5 bases for J; bases not matched to a gene: 4. The CDR3 spells CASSLEGGRETQYF. The DNA for the CDR3 is TGTGCCAGCAGCTTAGAAGGGGGCAGGGAGACCCAGTACTTC.

This sequence joins TRBV5-1 and TRBJ1-3, with 9 bases identical to TRBD1. V was clipped by 3 bases and J by 1 base; unmatched bases: 8. The CDR3 loop spans 17 amino acids. The V gene's germline CDR1 is SGHRS and CDR2 YFSETQ. For the CDR3, the DNA is TGCGCCAGCAGCTCTACAACAGGGGGCATATCTGGAAACACCATATATTTT. This codes for CASSSTTGGISGNTIYF.

The chain links TRBV19 to TRBJ1-4; 7 bases are a match to TRBD1. The CDR3 runs to 16 residues. Germline assignment: CDR1 LNHDA and CDR2 SQIVND (reference sequence). J gave up 0 bases and V 4 bases, and 5 bases lay outside the gene matches. The CDR3 nucleotides are TGTGCCAGTAGTAGAAGACAGGGACCAACTAATGAAAAACTGTTTTTT. Protein: CASSRRQGPTNEKLFF.

V is TRBV5-1 and J is TRBJ2-3; D is tentatively TRBD1 or TRBD2 (6 bases each). The V gene's germline CDR1 is SGHRS and CDR2 YFSETQ. CDR3 size: 16 residues. Trimming pared 5 bases from V and 1 base from J, leaving 17 bases between. CDR3 nucleotide sequence: TGCGCCAGCAGGCCCTTATGGGGGGCGGGCACAGATACGCAGTATTTT. It specifies CASRPLWGAGTDTQYF.

The rearrangement joins TRBV5-1 to TRBJ1-4; D perhaps matches TRBD1 (5 bases). The CDR3 is made up of 13 amino acids. The germline V gene has CDR1 SGHRS and CDR2 YFSETQ. Trimming removed 5 bases from V and 6 bases from J, with 11 bases in between. For the CDR3, the DNA is TGCGCCAGCAGTCGGGGGGATGATGAAAAACTGTTTTTT. Its translation is CASSRGDDEKLFF. The full variable domain, its missing parts supplied by reference TRBV5-1 and TRBJ1-4, is KAGVTQTPRYLIKTRGQQVTLSCSPISGHRSVSWYQQTPGQGLQFLFEYFSETQRNKGNFPGRFSGRQFSNSRSEMNVSTLELGDSALYLCASSRGDDEKLFFGSGTQLSVL.

About this clone: The same CDR3 is also encoded by other DNA sequences in this sample. The genes are TRBV5-1 and TRBJ1-1; D uncertain. The germline CDR1 and CDR2 sequences are SGHRS and YFSETQ. This CDR3 contains 14 residues. V gave up 6 bases and J gave up 0 bases, with 12 bases separating them. In DNA form, the CDR3 reads TGCGCCAGCACCTTCGGAGGCATGAACACTGAAGCTTTCTTT. This translates into CASTFGGMNTEAFF.

This chain uses TRBV28 with TRBJ2-5; either TRBD1 or TRBD2 may fit D (5 bases each). Germline CDR1 reads MDHEN; CDR2 reads SYDVKM. V was trimmed by 5 bases and J by 5 bases, leaving 12 bases between them. This CDR3 spans 13 amino acids. The CDR3 here is CASSTQGRETQYF. CDR3 bases: TGTGCCAGCAGTACTCAGGGACGGGAGACCCAGTACTTC.

This clone was seen a handful of times. V usage is TRBV7-2 and J usage is TRBJ2-1, with 8 positions matching TRBD2. The ends lost 1 base at V and 9 bases at J; junction bases unmatched: 14. CDR3 length: 17 residues. Germline lookup yields CDR1 SGHTA and CDR2 FQGNSA. The CDR3 spells CASSLGRRGLVFPEQFF. The CDR3 coding sequence is TGTGCCAGCAGCTTAGGCCGTAGGGGACTAGTCTTTCCTGAGCAGTTCTTC.

V and J are TRBV19 and TRBJ1-5; 9 bases align to TRBD1. Germline V CDR1 and CDR2: LNHDA, SQIVND (reference sequence). After removal of 3 bases from V and 1 base from J, the junction contained 10 bases not matched to a gene. This CDR3 has 18 residues. CDR3 coding DNA: TGTGCCAGTAGTATCTACAGGGGGCGCGTCGGGAGCAATCAGCCCCAGCATTTT. Protein sequence: CASSIYRGRVGSNQPQHF.

This clone was found once. This chain uses TRBV21-1 with TRBJ2-1; the table gives TRBD2 as D, unverified against the DNA. TRBV21-1 is marked as a pseudogene. This CDR3 is built from 16 residues. The CDR3 sequence: CASSKVWRDSYNEQFF. CDR3 nucleotides: TGTGCCAGCAGCAAAGTCTGGAGGGACTCCTACAATGAGCAGTTCTTC.

The chain recombines TRBV4-2 with TRBJ2-1; TRBD2 matches at 9 bases. The CDR3 is 19 amino acids. V dropped 0 bases and J dropped 2; count of bases not matched to a gene: 11. Germline V gives CDR1 LGHNA, CDR2 YNFKEQ. The CDR3 loop reads CASSQEPLGTSLPYNEQFF. The CDR3 nucleotides read TGTGCCAGCAGCCAAGAACCCCTTGGGACTAGCCTCCCCTACAATGAGCAGTTCTTC.